This entry lists 15 T cell receptor beta chains sequenced from one sample in a study of neurological immune-mediated disorders. Described time point: longitudinal time-point 2. A single record per CDR3 protein comes from TCRdb applying MiXCR to the 5' RACE reads. The repertoire holds some 30,000 distinct CDR3 sequences, 13% seen once, with roughly 2.2% in the top ten. Source material: PBMCs. The receptors come from a woman aged 40-49 years in good health.

Ten or more counts support this clonotype. The CDR3 sequence: CASSRASRPGQGADEQFF. CDR3 nucleotides: TGCGCCAGCAGCAGGGCGTCTCGACCGGGACAGGGGGCCGATGAGCAGTTCTTC. The chain employs TRBV5-1 and TRBJ2-1; 12 bases fit TRBD1. Germline CDR1 and CDR2: SGHRS and YFSETQ. The CDR3 runs to 18 residues. The junction had 16 bases not matched to a gene; V was cut back by 4 bases and J by 8 bases.

This clonotype was found many times. The V and J genes are TRBV7-2 and TRBJ2-7; D is uncertain. CDR3 length: 13 amino acids. V lost 3 bases and J 5 bases, leaving 11 bases between the germline ends. CDR1 is SGHTA, CDR2 FQGNSA, per germline. The CDR3: CASSLSPMNEQYF. DNA for the CDR3: TGTGCCAGCAGCTTGTCCCCCATGAACGAGCAGTACTTC.

At least ten counts were recorded for this clonotype. V usage is TRBV12-3 or TRBV12-4 and J usage is TRBJ2-1; 9 bases fit TRBD1. Trimming at V came to 5 bases and at J to 6 bases, leaving 11 bases not matched to a gene. CDR3 length equals 16 residues. Written as DNA, the CDR3 is TGTGCCAGCAGTCCATCAGACAGGGGGGGTGGCAATGAGCAGTTCTTC. This translates into CASSPSDRGGGNEQFF.

This clonotype occurred many times. V is TRBV29-1 and J is TRBJ2-1; D not certain. Trimming took off 4 bases at V and 0 bases at J, with 10 bases between the two ends. The CDR3 runs to 14 residues. The germline gives CDR1 SQVTM, CDR2 ANQGSEA. The CDR3 coding sequence is TGCAGCGTTGTAGCCTGGACCTCCTACAATGAGCAGTTCTTC. Translating gives CSVVAWTSYNEQFF.

This clonotype was recorded many times. The chain uses TRBV6-2 or TRBV6-3 and TRBJ2-7; 8 bases line up with TRBD1. The J segment lost 5 bases and the V segment lost 2 bases, leaving 5 bases of the junction unmatched. Germline lookup yields CDR1 MNHEY and CDR2 SVGEGT. The CDR3 sequence is 14 residues long. The CDR3 DNA reads as TGTGCCAGCAGTTACGCAGGGGGCTTCGACGAGCAGTACTTC. It translates to CASSYAGGFDEQYF.

This clonotype was counted at least ten times. The rearrangement joins TRBV29-1 to TRBJ2-3; 9 bases are shared with TRBD1. The CDR3 consists of 14 residues. The V gene's germline CDR1 is SQVTM and CDR2 ANQGSEA. V lost 8 bases and J lost 4; bases outside the gene matches: 10. The CDR3 here is CSTTGGQGADTQYF. The DNA for the CDR3 is TGCAGCACGACAGGGGGACAGGGTGCAGATACGCAGTATTTT.

V gene TRBV4-2 combines with J gene TRBJ1-1; maybe TRBD1 (6 bases). CDR3 length: 14 residues. Germline CDR1 reads LGHNA; CDR2 reads YNFKEQ. The V end lost 1 base, the J end lost 5 bases, and 11 bases lay between the germline ends. CDR3 DNA: TGTGCCAGCAGCCAAGTACAGGGAGGGACTGAAGCTTTCTTT. Translating gives CASSQVQGGTEAFF.

J is TRBJ2-1 and V is TRBV29-1; 9 positions agree with TRBD2. V trimming: 5 bases; J trimming: 0 bases; junction bases outside the gene matches: 11. Germline CDR1 reads SQVTM; CDR2 reads ANQGSEA. This CDR3 spans 17 amino acids. The CDR3, as DNA: TGCAGCGTTCGGAGTAGCGGGAGAAGGAGCTCCTACAATGAGCAGTTCTTC. It is translated as CSVRSSGRRSSYNEQFF.

There are many counts of this clonotype. The chain couples TRBV10-3 to TRBJ1-1; 8 bases line up with TRBD1. In germline, CDR1 is ENHRY, CDR2 SYGVKD. Trimming at V came to 5 bases and at J to 2 bases, leaving 7 bases not matched to a gene. This CDR3 contains 15 residues. The CDR3: CAISKTGESNTEAFF. CDR3 coding DNA: TGTGCCATCAGTAAGACAGGGGAGAGTAACACTGAAGCTTTCTTT.

This clonotype has a count of ten or more. V gene TRBV25-1 combines with J gene TRBJ2-3, with a weak D call TRBD2 (6 bases). V was clipped by 6 bases and J by 0 bases, with 13 bases between them. From germline, CDR1 is MGHDK and CDR2 SYGVNS. CDR3 length: 15 amino acids. The CDR3 DNA reads as TGTGCCAGCAGCCTCCCGGGAGTTAGCACAGATACGCAGTATTTT. Its protein product is CASSLPGVSTDTQYF.

This clonotype was found once. A much larger clone sits a single nucleotide away, making a read error possible. The V and J genes are TRBV3-1 and TRBJ2-7; TRBD1 matches at 7 bases. Germline V gene lookup returns CDR1 LGHDT and CDR2 YNNKEL (reference sequence). The V segment lost 4 bases and the J segment 7 bases; nucleotides outside the gene matches: 10. There are 14 residues in the CDR3. The CDR3 DNA follows: TGTGCCAGCAGCCCGTGGGACAGTGTCGGAGAGCAGTACTTC. Amino acid sequence: CASSPWDSVGEQYF.

This clonotype has ten or more counts. V and J are TRBV20-1 and TRBJ2-7; D is ambiguous. The length of the CDR3 is 13 residues. The germline V gene has CDR1 DFQATT and CDR2 SNEGSKA (reference sequence). V was shortened by 3 bases and J by 3 bases, with 12 bases between the two germline ends. The CDR3 sequence is CSARTPPLYEQYF. Here the CDR3 DNA reads TGCAGTGCTAGGACCCCCCCTCTCTACGAGCAGTACTTC.

This clonotype was recorded at least ten times. The chain employs TRBV12-3 or TRBV12-4 and TRBJ2-1; 10 bases are a match to TRBD1. The V and J ends lost 6 bases and 15 bases, in that order; junction bases with no gene match: 5. This CDR3 is built from 11 residues. Written as DNA, the CDR3 is TGTGCCAGCAGGCGCCGGGACAGGGGGTTCTTC. Translated, it gives CASRRRDRGFF.

At least ten counts were recorded for this clonotype. The chain recombines TRBV5-1 with TRBJ2-3; 7 nucleotides match TRBD2. Trimming took 7 bases from V and 6 from J; bases not matched to a gene: 17. The CDR3 loop spans 16 amino acids. Germline V CDR1 and CDR2: SGHRS, YFSETQ. As DNA, the CDR3 is TGCGCCAGCTCACCCCTTATCCGGGGGGAAGGGGATACGCAGTATTTT. The encoded protein is CASSPLIRGEGDTQYF.

On this clonotype itself: Compared with germline, one end of the junction differs, possibly owing to a read error. This chain connects TRBV7-8 to TRBJ2-3; D gene uncertain. The CDR3 spans 16 residues. Germline CDR1 and CDR2: SGHVS and FQNEAQ. In DNA form, the CDR3 reads TGTGCCAGCAACTTAGGGATAACGCCGAGCACAGATACGCAGTATTTT. It encodes CASNLGITPSTDTQYF. The variable domain in full, completed from reference TRBV7-8 and TRBJ2-3, reads GAGVSQSPRYKVAKRGQDVALRCDPISGHVSLFWYQQALGQGPEFLTYFQNEAQLDKSGLPSDRFFAERPEGSVSTLKIQRTQQEDSAVYLCASNLGITPSTDTQYFGPGTRLTVL.